Presented here are 5 T cell receptor beta chains from one specimen sequenced in a study of neoadjuvant anti-PD-1 for oral cavity cancer. The time point: after neoadjuvant nivolumab, at surgical resection. Sequenced by immunoSEQ multiplex PCR; TCRdb stores in-frame clones only, minus some. The sample lists over 7,500 clones; approximately 68% were seen once. The sequenced sample was PBMCs, obtained after nivolumab (anti-PD-1) treatment. These receptors were collected from a person aged 35-79 years with oral cavity squamous cell carcinoma.

The rearrangement uses TRBV20-1 and TRBJ2-1; no reliable D call. V was pared by 1 base and J by 4 bases, with 2 bases between. This CDR3 is 11 amino acids long. Germline-derived CDR1 and CDR2 are DFQATT and SNEGSKA (reference sequence). CDR3: CSARGYNEQFF. DNA of the CDR3: TGCAGTGCTAGAGGTTACAATGAGCAGTTCTTC.

The chain combines TRBV2 with TRBJ1-2; 7 bases line up with TRBD1. Germline loops: CDR1 SNHLY, CDR2 FYNNEI. J gave up 4 bases and V 7 bases, and 18 bases lay outside the gene matches. The CDR3 runs to 17 residues. The CDR3 region is CASNRAEGTAFPYGYTF. CDR3 nucleotides: TGTGCCAGCAACCGCGCAGAAGGGACAGCTTTCCCCTATGGCTACACCTTC.

The genes are TRBV19 and TRBJ1-2; unclear D gene. Germline CDR1 LNHDA, CDR2 SQIVND (reference sequence). V was trimmed by 5 bases and J by 1 base, leaving 8 bases between them. The CDR3 is 13 residues long. The DNA for the CDR3 is TGTGCCAGTAGTGAGACATTTAACTATGGCTACACCTTC. Its protein is CASSETFNYGYTF.

The V call is TRBV19, the J call TRBJ2-7; 10 bases fit TRBD1. The germline CDR1 and CDR2 sequences are LNHDA and SQIVND (reference sequence). There are 15 residues in the CDR3. The V segment lost 5 bases and the J segment 1 base; nucleotides outside the gene matches: 5. The CDR3 DNA follows: TGTGCCAGTAGTCCTCGACAGGGGGCATCCTACGAGCAGTACTTC. It translates to CASSPRQGASYEQYF.

The chain combines TRBV5-6 with TRBJ2-6; the D is unclear. CDR1 SGHDT and CDR2 YYEEEE come from the germline V gene. The V end was cut by 3 bases, the J end by 0 bases, with 13 bases between. The CDR3 has 17 amino acids. The CDR3, as DNA: TGTGCCAGCAGCTCCGAAGGACGGCACTCTGGGGCCAACGTCCTGACTTTC. Protein sequence: CASSSEGRHSGANVLTF.